The sequence of this TCR beta chain was determined in a study of siplizumab effects on memory and regulatory T cells. For this clone: The antigen remains undetermined.

Study findings and constraints: The study found naive T cells seemingly more diverse than memory cells and seemingly major alloresponse contributors.

In germline, CDR1 is LNHDA, CDR2 SQIVND (reference sequence). V shed 6 bases and J shed 3 bases, with 12 bases lying between them. CDR3 length: 14 amino acids. Assays were performed on 10^5 or so TCR templates per sample. TCRdb keeps only in-frame clones here, not all; method: immunoSEQ multiplex PCR. The sample has some 88,000 clones, approximately 90% seen once. Source material: CD4+ T cells sorted from blood. The origin of this receptor is a human donor in good health. The chain couples TRBV19 to TRBJ1-5, with unresolved D. The CDR3 sequence is CASSPDRDNQPQHF. The CDR3 coding sequence is TGTGCCAGTAGCCCTGATCGGGACAATCAGCCCCAGCATTTT.